Sequencing of this T cell receptor beta chain was carried out in a study of T cells in Graves' hyperthyroidism and ophthalmopathy. About the research overall: Before treatment of any kind, peripheral blood was taken at initial diagnosis.

V dropped 3 bases and J dropped 0 bases, with 9 bases sitting between them. CDR1 and CDR2 (germline): SGHKS, YYEKEE (reference sequence). This CDR3 region has 14 residues. Comments on this clonotype: Antigen specificity is unknown.

The TCR beta CDR3 regions underwent amplification using RNA transcripts as the source. TCR CDR3 regions were first amplified by RT-PCR with HTBI primers. TCRdb passed the multiplex PCR reads through MiXCR, listing each CDR3 protein once. The data hold some 570,000 distinct CDR3 sequences, with over 15% observed a single time. Study-level results: Among thyroid clonotypes expanded above 0.001, most also appeared in blood.

The sequencing input was blood. The clonotype was recovered from a woman between 18 and 29 years old with Graves' ophthalmopathy. V is TRBV5-5 and J is TRBJ1-1; D ambiguous. CDR3 in amino acids: CASSSADLNTEAFF. CDR3 nucleotide sequence: TGTGCCAGCAGCTCGGCAGACTTGAACACTGAAGCTTTCTTT.